The 32 T cell receptor beta chains below all came from one sample that was sequenced in a study of T cell responses to AZD1222 COVID-19 vaccine. The protocol was immunoSEQ multiplex PCR, while the TCRdb copy is restricted to in-frame clones and leaves out a portion. The sample gives approximately 130,000 clones, 85% to 95% of which show up once; roughly 0.96% is in the top ten. Material: peripheral blood, obtained on day 0 of AZD1222 vaccination. The receptors shown here come from an adult in good health.

The chain links TRBV11-2 to TRBJ2-1; weak D call: TRBD1 (5 bases). The germline V and J ends were trimmed by 4 bases and 6 bases, with 25 bases remaining between them. This CDR3 has 18 residues. Germline CDR1 is SGHAT and CDR2 is FQNNGV. The CDR3 nucleotides read TGTGCCAGCAGCTCCCCCCGGGCTGGCAGGGTGGTGGGCAATGAGCAGTTCTTC. Its protein product is CASSSPRAGRVVGNEQFF.

This chain links TRBV5-6 with TRBJ1-6; D gene uncertain. Between the trimmed V and J ends, which lost 5 bases and 12 bases, there was a span of 21 bases. This CDR3 region has 15 residues. Germline CDR1 SGHDT, CDR2 YYEEEE. The CDR3 loop reads CASRSDSRGRIPLHF. CDR3 nucleotide sequence: TGTGCCAGCAGGAGCGATTCGCGAGGGAGGATACCCCTCCACTTT.

The chain uses TRBV21-1 and TRBJ2-2. TRBV21-1 is noted as a pseudogene. The CDR3 has 16 amino acids. CDR3 sequence: CASSRMSRESTGELFF. The CDR3 DNA reads as TGTGCCAGCAGCAGGATGTCCAGGGAGTCGACCGGGGAGCTGTTTTTT.

CDR3 amino acids: CASSYRGLPNEKLFF. The DNA of the CDR3 is TGTGCCAGCAGTTACCGGGGACTACCTAATGAAAAACTGTTTTTT. The gene calls are TRBV6-5 and TRBJ1-4; TRBD1 is a possible D gene (5 bases). V gave up 2 bases and J gave up 3 bases, with 10 bases separating them. CDR3 length: 15 amino acids. Germline V CDR1 and CDR2: MNHEY, SVGAGI.

In this sample, this clone turned up once. This chain links TRBV27 with TRBJ1-1; D gene uncertain. CDR1 is MNHEY, CDR2 SMNVEV, per germline (reference sequence). The V gene lost 4 bases and the J gene lost 1 base, with 13 bases spanning the gap. The CDR3 extends over 15 amino acids. The CDR3 DNA reads as TGTGCCAGCAGTTGGGCGGTCCACTCGAACACTGAAGCTTTCTTT. Translating gives CASSWAVHSNTEAFF.

This clone was observed a single time. The chain employs TRBV7-2 and TRBJ1-2, with D unclear. Germline lookup yields CDR1 SGHTA and CDR2 FQGNSA. The CDR3 spans 15 residues. The V and J ends lost 0 bases and 4 bases respectively, with 12 bases between them. The CDR3 region has the DNA TGTGCCAGCAGCTTAGCGCATTTGACGGTCTATGGCTACACCTTC. Its translation is CASSLAHLTVYGYTF.

The rearrangement uses TRBV3-1 (or the pseudogene TRBV3-2) and TRBJ2-3; D not resolved. The V gene lost 0 bases and the J gene lost 3 bases, with 7 bases spanning the gap. CDR3 length equals 14 residues. Looked up from germline, CDR1 is LGHDT and CDR2 is YNNKEL (reference sequence). The CDR3 sequence: CASSQDARTDTQYF. The CDR3, as DNA: TGTGCCAGCAGCCAAGATGCTAGGACAGATACGCAGTATTTT.

The gene calls are TRBV9 and TRBJ1-5, with D perhaps matching TRBD1 (5 bases). In germline, CDR1 is SGDLS, CDR2 YYNGEE. The CDR3 totals 14 residues. The V end lost 4 bases, the J end lost 1 base, and 9 bases lay between the germline ends. The CDR3 spells CASSLGPSNQPQHF. The CDR3 bases are TGTGCCAGCAGCTTGGGACCGAGCAATCAGCCCCAGCATTTT.

J is TRBJ1-2 and V is TRBV6-2 or TRBV6-3; no definite D call. Germline V CDR1 and CDR2: MNHEY, SVGEGT. The V and J ends lost 0 bases and 7 bases respectively, with 6 bases between them. The CDR3 is made up of 12 amino acids. CDR3 in amino acids: CASSYSMVGYTF. The CDR3 DNA reads TGTGCCAGCAGTTACTCGATGGTTGGCTACACCTTC.

CDR3 nucleotide sequence: TGTGCCAGCAGGGACTCTGGTTATGGCTACACCTTC. This gives the protein CASRDSGYGYTF. The chain employs TRBV25-1 and TRBJ1-2; D gene uncertain. CDR1 and CDR2 (germline): MGHDK, SYGVNS. V lost 6 bases and J lost 5, with 10 bases in between. The CDR3 consists of 12 residues.

The rearrangement uses TRBV6-5 and TRBJ1-4, with D possibly matching TRBD1 (6 bases). The CDR3 is 14 amino acids. V lost 10 bases to trimming and J lost 8 bases, with 20 bases between them. Germline CDR1 is MNHEY and CDR2 is SVGAGI. DNA of the CDR3: TGTGCCACCTCCTCAGGACAGTTAGGCGAAAAACTGTTTTTT. It yields the protein CATSSGQLGEKLFF.

Only one count was recorded for this clone. The V gene is TRBV27, the J gene TRBJ2-5, with no clear D. The CDR3 totals 14 residues. CDR1 is MNHEY, CDR2 SMNVEV, per germline (reference sequence). V was trimmed by 0 bases and J by 8 bases, leaving 13 bases between them. The CDR3 region has the DNA TGTGCCAGCAGTTTATCCAGGCCGGGTGTAACCCAGTACTTC. Amino acid sequence: CASSLSRPGVTQYF.

The J gene is TRBJ2-1, the V gene TRBV6-5; D uncertain. Germline values: CDR1 MNHEY, CDR2 SVGAGI. Trimming cost V 6 bases and J 4 bases, with 10 bases left between them. The CDR3 extends over 13 amino acids. The CDR3 DNA is TGTGCCAGCAGCCTCGGGCAGTACAATGAGCAGTTCTTC. Its translation is CASSLGQYNEQFF.

The chain is built from TRBV7-7 and TRBJ2-1; D remains ambiguous. V lost 3 bases and J lost 7, with 10 bases in between. CDR1 SSHAT and CDR2 FNYEAQ come from the germline V gene (reference sequence). This CDR3 is 13 amino acids long. DNA of the CDR3: TGTGCCAGCAGCTTCGGGCAACAGAATGAGCAGTTCTTC. Its translation: CASSFGQQNEQFF.

This clone was found a few times. The chain has TRBV13 and TRBJ2-7, with TRBD1 matching over 12 bases. CDR3 length: 15 amino acids. Germline V gene sequence: CDR1 PRHDT, CDR2 FYEKMQ (reference sequence). V lost 5 bases and J lost 9; bases outside the gene matches: 11. The DNA for the CDR3 is TGTGCCAGCAGCCGTCCCCGGGACAGGGGGCAGGTGCAGTACTTC. Its protein is CASSRPRDRGQVQYF.

This chain links TRBV27 with TRBJ1-2, with D unclear. Per germline, CDR1 MNHEY and CDR2 SMNVEV (reference sequence). Trimming took 6 bases from V and 8 from J, leaving 22 bases between them. CDR3 size: 15 residues. The CDR3 region has the DNA TGTGCCAGCAGCCCTAGGGCGGGTAGGTCCTGGGGCTACACCTTC. This encodes CASSPRAGRSWGYTF.

The chain is built from TRBV5-1 and TRBJ2-1; 14 positions agree with TRBD2. V dropped 0 bases and J dropped 5; count of bases not matched to a gene: 4. Germline lookup yields CDR1 SGHRS and CDR2 YFSETQ. The length of the CDR3 is 17 residues. The CDR3 here is CASSLGLAGGLHNEQFF. Here the CDR3 DNA reads TGCGCCAGCAGCTTGGGACTAGCGGGGGGGCTGCACAATGAGCAGTTCTTC.

The V and J genes are TRBV10-1 and TRBJ2-3; 10 bases are shared with TRBD2. From germline, CDR1 is WNHNN and CDR2 SYGVQD (reference sequence). The ends lost 2 bases at V and 6 bases at J; junction bases unmatched: 5. The CDR3 covers 15 residues. CDR3 region: CASSEVLAGLDTQYF. CDR3 DNA: TGCGCCAGCAGTGAGGTACTAGCGGGGTTGGATACGCAGTATTTT.

The chain is built from TRBV29-1 and TRBJ1-1; 9 bases line up with TRBD1. Trimming removed 7 bases from V and 3 bases from J; junction bases left unmatched: 9. The germline CDR1 and CDR2 sequences are SQVTM and ANQGSEA. The CDR3 is made up of 14 amino acids. The CDR3 region is CSGKQGAPDTEAFF. In nucleotides, the CDR3 is TGCAGCGGGAAACAGGGGGCGCCGGACACTGAAGCTTTCTTT. Together with reference TRBV29-1 and TRBJ1-1, the CDR3 gives the full variable domain: SAVISQKPSRDICQRGTSLTIQCQVDSQVTMMFWYRQQPGQSLTLIATANQGSEATYESGFVIDKFPISRPNLTFSTLTVSNMSPEDSSIYLCSGKQGAPDTEAFFGQGTRLTVV.

The chain uses TRBV30 and TRBJ1-1; D gene uncertain. Looked up from germline, CDR1 is GTSNPN and CDR2 is SVGIG (reference sequence). The CDR3 loop spans 12 amino acids. V was pared by 2 bases and J by 6 bases, with 10 bases between. The CDR3 here is CAWSPSRPEAFF. The CDR3 region has the DNA TGTGCCTGGAGTCCCTCTAGGCCTGAAGCTTTCTTT.

This rearrangement joins TRBV15 to TRBJ1-5; D not resolved. The V end lost 8 bases, the J end lost 0 bases, and 8 bases lay between the germline ends. Germline CDR1 and CDR2: LNHNV and YYDKDF (reference sequence). This CDR3 region has 13 residues. This chain's CDR3 is CATSVNSNQPQHF. DNA of the CDR3: TGTGCCACCTCCGTTAATAGCAATCAGCCCCAGCATTTT. Variable domain in full (rest from reference TRBV15 and TRBJ1-5): DAMVIQNPRYQVTQFGKPVTLSCSQTLNHNVMYWYQQKSSQAPKLLFHYYDKDFNNEADTPDNFQSRRPNTSFCFLDIRSPGLGDTAMYLCATSVNSNQPQHFGDGTRLSIL.

The chain is built from TRBV2 and TRBJ1-1, with D tentatively TRBD1 (5 bases). Trimming removed 6 bases from V and 0 bases from J, with 20 bases in between. CDR1 SNHLY and CDR2 FYNNEI come from the germline V gene. The CDR3 is 17 residues long. The chain's CDR3 is CASSGTGTTAMNTEAFF. The CDR3 region has the DNA TGTGCCAGCAGCGGAACCGGGACCACGGCAATGAACACTGAAGCTTTCTTT.

The chain employs TRBV27 and TRBJ2-4, with D perhaps TRBD1 (6 bases). In germline, CDR1 is MNHEY, CDR2 SMNVEV (reference sequence). Trimming cost V 5 bases and J 7 bases, with 18 bases left between them. This CDR3 spans 15 amino acids. CDR3 in amino acids: CASSPLGGSTNIQYF. The CDR3 coding sequence is TGTGCCAGCAGTCCCCTAGGGGGATCGACCAACATTCAGTACTTC.

The rearrangement uses TRBV12-5 and TRBJ2-2; TRBD1 matches 7 bases. CDR3 size: 15 residues. CDR1 and CDR2 from the germline V gene are LGHNT and FRNRAP. The J segment lost 1 base and the V segment lost 5 bases, leaving 4 bases of the junction unmatched. CDR3 in DNA: TGTGCTAGTGGTCTGTACAGGGGGAACACCGGGGAGCTGTTTTTT. It specifies CASGLYRGNTGELFF.

This clone occurred a few times. J is TRBJ2-7 and V is TRBV7-2, with 7 bases fitting TRBD1. The CDR3 extends over 15 amino acids. The V gene's germline CDR1 is SGHTA and CDR2 FQGNSA. With 6 bases clipped from V and 0 bases from J, the junction kept 8 bases outside the gene matches. CDR3 in amino acids: CASRRGQFPSYEQYF. The CDR3 coding sequence is TGTGCCAGCAGAAGGGGACAGTTTCCCTCCTACGAGCAGTACTTC.

The CDR3 coding sequence is TGTGCCAGCCGACCGGAAGAGACCCAGTACTTC. It codes for CASRPEETQYF. The V call is TRBV2, the J call TRBJ2-5; D not certain. Germline values: CDR1 SNHLY, CDR2 FYNNEI. The V and J ends lost 8 bases and 3 bases respectively, with 7 bases between them. CDR3 length: 11 residues.

The chain employs TRBV28 and TRBJ1-3; D is possibly TRBD1 (5 bases). The CDR3 extends over 13 amino acids. Germline assignment: CDR1 MDHEN and CDR2 SYDVKM. Trimming removed 7 bases from V and 3 bases from J, with 10 bases in between. CDR3: CASTNRNGNTIYF. The CDR3 DNA follows: TGTGCCAGCACGAACAGGAATGGAAACACCATATATTTT.

The chain is built from TRBV5-1 and TRBJ1-5, with D tentatively TRBD1 (5 bases). Germline CDR1 SGHRS, CDR2 YFSETQ. The CDR3 contains 15 residues. Trimming removed 0 bases from V and 9 bases from J, with 16 bases in between. The CDR3 reads CASSLDNGEGWPQHF. The CDR3 DNA follows: TGCGCCAGCAGCTTGGATAACGGGGAGGGGTGGCCCCAGCATTTT.

This CDR3 is CASSLTVTANTEAFF. CDR3 sequence (DNA): TGTGCCAGTAGTCTCACCGTCACAGCGAACACTGAAGCTTTCTTT. The rearrangement uses TRBV19 and TRBJ1-1; D is undetermined. The CDR3 is 15 residues long. Germline CDR1 LNHDA, CDR2 SQIVND (reference sequence). V shed 5 bases and J shed 1 base, with 14 bases lying between them.

J is TRBJ2-1 and V is TRBV11-3; D tentatively fits TRBD1 or TRBD2 (5 bases each). The CDR3 contains 16 residues. CDR1 SGHNT and CDR2 YENEEA come from the germline V gene. V lost 2 bases, J lost 5 bases, and 16 bases lay in between. The CDR3 region is CASSLIGTERDNEQFF. CDR3 sequence (DNA): TGTGCCAGCAGCTTAATCGGGACGGAGAGAGACAATGAGCAGTTCTTC.

The gene calls are TRBV7-2 and TRBJ1-2, with 7 bases fitting TRBD1. Germline CDR1 SGHTA, CDR2 FQGNSA. The CDR3 is made up of 15 amino acids. V lost 4 bases and J lost 6; bases outside the gene matches: 11. CDR3 coding DNA: TGTGCCAGCAGCTCCCCAGGGGGGTATGAGAATGGCTACACCTTC. The encoded protein is CASSSPGGYENGYTF.

The chain has TRBV6-4 and TRBJ1-5; tentatively, D is TRBD1 (5 bases). There are 15 residues in the CDR3. CDR1 is MRHNA, CDR2 SNTAGT, per germline. The germline V and J ends were trimmed by 6 bases and 4 bases, with 16 bases remaining between them. CDR3 in DNA: TGTGCCAGCAGCGAGACAGCAGGGTTGAATCAGCCCCAGCATTTT. It encodes CASSETAGLNQPQHF.